This T cell receptor (beta chain) is from a study of tumor-infiltrating lymphocytes in localized non-small cell lung cancer. Study-wide context: Several tumor histologies, both smoking statuses, and some post-neoadjuvant chemotherapy samples were included.

TCRdb keeps only in-frame clones here, not all; method: immunoSEQ multiplex PCR. The data contain about 14,000 clones, 65% to 75% of them singletons. Germline CDR1 and CDR2: LNHDA and SQIVND (reference sequence). V dropped 2 bases and J dropped 5; count of bases not matched to a gene: 4. This CDR3 is built from 14 residues. General study points: Different pieces of the same tissue went to different assays, confounding technical variation with intratumor heterogeneity. Higher tumor T cell infiltration than in uninvolved lung was supported by TCRbeta sequencing.

Worth noting for this clone: Its specificity is not known.

The source material was lung tumor tissue. The TCR comes from a human donor with non-small cell lung cancer. The chain couples TRBV19 to TRBJ2-7; 9 positions match TRBD2. The CDR3 reads CASSIRRGGDEQYF. The CDR3 DNA follows: TGTGCCAGTAGTATACGGCGGGGGGGAGACGAGCAGTACTTC.